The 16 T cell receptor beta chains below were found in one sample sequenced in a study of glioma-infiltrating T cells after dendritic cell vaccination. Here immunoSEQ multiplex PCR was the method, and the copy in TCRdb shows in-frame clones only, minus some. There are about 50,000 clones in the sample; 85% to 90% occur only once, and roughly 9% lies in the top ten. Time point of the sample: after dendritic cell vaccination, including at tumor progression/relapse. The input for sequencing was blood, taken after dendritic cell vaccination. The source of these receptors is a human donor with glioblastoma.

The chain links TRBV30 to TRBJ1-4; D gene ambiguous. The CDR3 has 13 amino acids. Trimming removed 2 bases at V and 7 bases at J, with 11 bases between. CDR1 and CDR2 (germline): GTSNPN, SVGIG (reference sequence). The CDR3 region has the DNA TGTGCCTGGAGTCCCCGTGAGCCTGAAAAACTGTTTTTT. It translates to CAWSPREPEKLFF.

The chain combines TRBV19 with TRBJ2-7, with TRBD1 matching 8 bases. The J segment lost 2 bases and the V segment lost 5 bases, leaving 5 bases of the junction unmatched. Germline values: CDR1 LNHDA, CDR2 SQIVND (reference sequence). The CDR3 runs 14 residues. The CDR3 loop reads CASSSWTGPYEQYF. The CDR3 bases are TGTGCCAGTAGTTCCTGGACAGGGCCCTACGAGCAGTACTTC.

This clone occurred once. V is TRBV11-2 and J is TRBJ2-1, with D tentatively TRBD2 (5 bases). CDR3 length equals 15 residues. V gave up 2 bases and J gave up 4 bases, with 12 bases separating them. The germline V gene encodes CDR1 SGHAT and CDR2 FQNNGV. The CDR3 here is CASSLSASLYNEQFF. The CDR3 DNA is TGTGCCAGCAGCTTATCGGCTAGCCTGTACAATGAGCAGTTCTTC.

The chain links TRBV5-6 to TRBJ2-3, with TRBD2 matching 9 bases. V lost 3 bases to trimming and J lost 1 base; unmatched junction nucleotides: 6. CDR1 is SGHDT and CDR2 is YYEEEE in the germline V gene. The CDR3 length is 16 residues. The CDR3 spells CASSSTGTSRTDTQYF. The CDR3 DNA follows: TGTGCCAGCAGCTCTACCGGGACTAGCCGCACAGATACGCAGTATTTT.

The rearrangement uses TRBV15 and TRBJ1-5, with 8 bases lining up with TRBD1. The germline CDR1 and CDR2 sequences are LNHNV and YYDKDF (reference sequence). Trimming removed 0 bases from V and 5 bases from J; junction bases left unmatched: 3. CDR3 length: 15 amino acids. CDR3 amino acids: CATSRDLQGDQPQHF. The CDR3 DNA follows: TGTGCCACCAGCAGAGATCTACAGGGGGATCAGCCCCAGCATTTT. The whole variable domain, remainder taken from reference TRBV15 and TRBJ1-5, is DAMVIQNPRYQVTQFGKPVTLSCSQTLNHNVMYWYQQKSSQAPKLLFHYYDKDFNNEADTPDNFQSRRPNTSFCFLDIRSPGLGDTAMYLCATSRDLQGDQPQHFGDGTRLSIL.

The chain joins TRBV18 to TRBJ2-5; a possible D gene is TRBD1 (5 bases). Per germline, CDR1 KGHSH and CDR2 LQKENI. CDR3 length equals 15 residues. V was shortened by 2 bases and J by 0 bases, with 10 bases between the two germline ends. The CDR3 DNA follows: TGTGCCAGCTCACCAAGACAGCGAGACCAAGAGACCCAGTACTTC. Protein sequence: CASSPRQRDQETQYF.

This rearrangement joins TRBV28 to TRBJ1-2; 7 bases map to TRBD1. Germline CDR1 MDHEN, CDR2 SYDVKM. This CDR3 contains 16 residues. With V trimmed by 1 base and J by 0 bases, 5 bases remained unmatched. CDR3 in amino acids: CASSLFSGQSNYGYTF. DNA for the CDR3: TGTGCCAGCAGTTTATTTTCGGGACAGTCTAACTATGGCTACACCTTC.

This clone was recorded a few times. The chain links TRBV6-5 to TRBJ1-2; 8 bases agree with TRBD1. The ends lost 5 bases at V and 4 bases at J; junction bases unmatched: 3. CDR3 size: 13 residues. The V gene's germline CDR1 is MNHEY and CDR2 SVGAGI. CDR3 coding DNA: TGTGCCAGCAGTCCGACAGGGGTCTATGGCTACACCTTC. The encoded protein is CASSPTGVYGYTF.

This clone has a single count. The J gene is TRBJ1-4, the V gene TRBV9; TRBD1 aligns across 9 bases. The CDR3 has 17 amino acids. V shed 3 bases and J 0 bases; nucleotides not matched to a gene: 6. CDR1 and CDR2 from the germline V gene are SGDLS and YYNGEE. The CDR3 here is CASSEGTGPATNEKLFF. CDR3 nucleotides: TGTGCCAGCAGCGAGGGGACAGGGCCTGCAACTAATGAAAAACTGTTTTTT.

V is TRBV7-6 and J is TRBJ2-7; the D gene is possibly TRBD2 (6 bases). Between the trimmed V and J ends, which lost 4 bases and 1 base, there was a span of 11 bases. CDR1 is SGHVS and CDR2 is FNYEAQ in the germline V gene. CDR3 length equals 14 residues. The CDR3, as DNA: TGTGCCAGCAGCTCCTCCGGGAGATCCTACGAGCAGTACTTC. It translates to CASSSSGRSYEQYF.

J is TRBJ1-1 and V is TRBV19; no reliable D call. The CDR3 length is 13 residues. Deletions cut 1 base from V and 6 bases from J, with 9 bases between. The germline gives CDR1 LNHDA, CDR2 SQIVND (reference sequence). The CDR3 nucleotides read TGTGCCAGTAGTATAGGCGGGGTCTCTGAAGCTTTCTTT. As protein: CASSIGGVSEAFF.

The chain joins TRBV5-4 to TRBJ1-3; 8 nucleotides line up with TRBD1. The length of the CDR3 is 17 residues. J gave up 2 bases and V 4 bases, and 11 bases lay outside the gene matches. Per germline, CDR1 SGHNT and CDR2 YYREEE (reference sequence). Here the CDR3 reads CASSLTGVAGPGNTIYF. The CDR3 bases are TGTGCCAGCAGCCTGACAGGGGTAGCCGGTCCTGGAAACACCATATATTTT.

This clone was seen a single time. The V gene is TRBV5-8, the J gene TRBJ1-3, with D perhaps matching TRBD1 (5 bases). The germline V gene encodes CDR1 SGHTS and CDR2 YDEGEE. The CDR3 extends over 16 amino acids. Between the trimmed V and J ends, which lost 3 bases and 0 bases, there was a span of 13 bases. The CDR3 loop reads CASSSARGDSGNTIYF. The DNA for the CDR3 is TGTGCCAGCAGCTCAGCCCGGGGGGACTCTGGAAACACCATATATTTT.

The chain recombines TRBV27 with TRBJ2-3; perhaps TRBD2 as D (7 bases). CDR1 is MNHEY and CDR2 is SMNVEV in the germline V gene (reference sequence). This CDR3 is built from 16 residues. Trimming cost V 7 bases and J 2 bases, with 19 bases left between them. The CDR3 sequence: CASTPLGGLPTDTQYF. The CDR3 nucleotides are TGTGCCAGCACGCCGCTCGGGGGGCTGCCCACAGATACGCAGTATTTT.

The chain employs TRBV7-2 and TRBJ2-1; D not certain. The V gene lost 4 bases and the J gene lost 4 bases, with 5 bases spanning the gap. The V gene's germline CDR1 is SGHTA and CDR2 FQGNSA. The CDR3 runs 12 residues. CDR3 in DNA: TGTGCCAGCAGCTCCGGTTACAATGAGCAGTTCTTC. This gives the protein CASSSGYNEQFF.

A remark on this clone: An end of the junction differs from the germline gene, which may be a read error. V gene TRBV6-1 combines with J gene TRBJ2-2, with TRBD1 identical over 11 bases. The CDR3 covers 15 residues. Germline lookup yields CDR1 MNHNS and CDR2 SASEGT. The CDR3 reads CASREGTGGTGELFF. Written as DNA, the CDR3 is TGTGCCAGCAGGGAAGGGACAGGGGGCACCGGGGAGCTGTTTTTT.